These T cell receptor beta chains were read from a single sample in a study of T cell responses to AZD1222 COVID-19 vaccine. Generated by immunoSEQ multiplex PCR, the TCRdb table keeps only in-frame clones and is missing some. The top ten clones hold 0.7% to 0.9% of a sample with 150,000 to 200,000 clones, 85% to 95% of them seen once. Sequenced material: peripheral blood, taken on day 0 of AZD1222 vaccination. Receptors originate from an adult in good health. Each CDR3 is given with its conserved first and last residue. D genes are given only for firm matches. A clone size is listed for some rows: how often the clone was seen (once, few, many), or a class if it is expanded.

abundance,j_gene,d_gene,v_gene,CDR3aa,CDR3nt
-,TRBJ2-3,TRBD2,TRBV4-1,CASSQERGATDTQYF,TGCGCCAGCAGCCAAGAGCGGGGGGCCACAGATACGCAGTATTTT
few,TRBJ1-3,-,TRBV3-1/TRBV3-2,CASSPGGNTIYF,TGTGCCAGCAGCCCAGGGGGAAACACCATATATTTT
-,TRBJ2-5,-,TRBV29-1,CSVGGPQETQYF,TGCAGCGTTGGTGGACCCCAAGAGACCCAGTACTTC
-,TRBJ2-5,-,TRBV9,CASSVRPSQETQYF,TGTGCCAGCAGCGTGCGGCCCTCACAAGAGACCCAGTACTTC
-,TRBJ2-2,-,TRBV11-2,CEGGSTGELFF,TGTGAAGGAGGGAGCACCGGGGAGCTGTTTTTT
-,TRBJ1-5,TRBD1,TRBV6-5,CASSSTPTGGWQPQHF,TGTGCCAGCAGTTCAACCCCGACAGGGGGATGGCAGCCCCAGCATTTT
few,TRBJ2-7,-,TRBV5-1,CASSLDYYEQYF,TGCGCCAGCAGCTTGGACTACTACGAGCAGTACTTC
-,TRBJ2-6,TRBD1,TRBV10-3,CAISGLGGQGAPGANVLTF,TGTGCCATCAGTGGGCTCGGGGGACAGGGGGCGCCTGGGGCCAACGTCCTGACTTTC
-,TRBJ1-1,-,TRBV5-1,CASSRGVGVTEAFF,TGCGCCAGCAGCAGAGGGGTTGGCGTCACTGAAGCTTTCTTT
-,TRBJ2-3,-,TRBV5-4,CASSLGQAAPTDTQYF,TGTGCCAGCAGCTTGGGTCAAGCGGCCCCCACAGATACGCAGTATTTT
-,TRBJ1-5,-,TRBV6-1,CASSEIQGAYSNQPQHF,TGTGCCAGCAGTGAGATTCAGGGCGCGTATAGCAATCAGCCCCAGCATTTT
-,TRBJ2-1,-,TRBV7-2,CASSFLRARGQFF,TGTGCCAGCAGCTTCCTACGGGCCCGGGGGCAGTTCTTC
-,TRBJ1-3,TRBD1,TRBV4-1,CASSHPPQGVAGNTIYF,TGCGCCAGCAGCCATCCCCCACAGGGGGTGGCTGGAAACACCATATATTTT
-,TRBJ2-5,-,TRBV20-1,CSASDETQYF,TGCAGTGCTAGTGATGAGACCCAGTACTTC
once,TRBJ2-7,-,TRBV20-1,CSASPGTTYEQYF,TGCAGTGCTAGTCCGGGGACCACCTACGAGCAGTACTTC
-,TRBJ2-5,TRBD2,TRBV7-7,CASSSRGGTETQYF,TGTGCCAGCAGCTCGCGGGGGGGCACGGAGACCCAGTACTTC
-,TRBJ1-2,-,TRBV28,CASLTFGGYYGYTF,TGTGCCAGCCTCACCTTTGGGGGGTACTATGGCTACACCTTC
-,TRBJ1-3,-,TRBV12-3/TRBV12-4,CASSWGQRNTIYF,TGTGCCAGCAGCTGGGGGCAGAGAAACACCATATATTTT
once,TRBJ1-2,TRBD1,TRBV6-6,CASSNQPGQTNYGYTF,TGTGCCAGCAGTAATCAACCGGGACAGACTAACTATGGCTACACCTTC
-,TRBJ1-2,TRBD1,TRBV19,CASSTPGQVSYGYTF,TGTGCCAGTAGTACCCCAGGACAGGTGTCCTATGGCTACACCTTC
-,TRBJ2-5,-,TRBV5-5,CASILGAQETQYF,-
once,TRBJ1-2,-,TRBV12-3/TRBV12-4,CASSTTNYGYTF,TGTGCCAGCAGTACCACTAACTATGGCTACACCTTC
once,TRBJ1-2,-,TRBV5-1,CASSPAPGQSYGYTF,TGCGCCAGCAGCCCGGCTCCGGGACAAAGCTATGGCTACACCTTC
-,TRBJ2-7,TRBD2,TRBV7-6,CASRAGFGYF,TGTGCCAGCAGAGCGGGGTTTGGGTACTTC
once,TRBJ1-4,-,TRBV7-2,CASSLYTGNEKLFF,TGTGCCAGCAGCTTATATACAGGGAATGAAAAACTGTTTTTT
-,TRBJ1-2,TRBD1,TRBV7-2,CASSLSDRGGYTF,TGTGCCAGCAGCTTATCCGACAGGGGCGGCTACACCTTC
-,TRBJ2-1,-,TRBV9,CASSVKTSQNEQFF,TGTGCCAGCAGCGTAAAAACTAGCCAAAATGAGCAGTTCTTC
-,TRBJ2-3,-,TRBV11-3,CASRGPGKVDTQYF,TGTGCCAGCCGGGGACCGGGGAAGGTGGATACGCAGTATTTT
-,TRBJ1-1,-,TRBV6-2/TRBV6-3,CASSDQRTEAFF,TGTGCCAGCAGTGATCAACGCACTGAAGCTTTCTTT
once,TRBJ1-3,-,TRBV12-5,CASGLVRLLPRRTLISGNTIYF,TGTGCTAGTGGTTTGGTACGGCTTCTCCCGAGACGGACCCTAATCTCTGGAAACACCATATATTTT